A single sample gave rise to the 6 T cell receptor beta chains below, sequenced in a study of cytomegalovirus exposure and HLA in healthy donors. It was with 60 Vbeta and 13 Jbeta primers that the PCR ran. The data were produced by immunoSEQ multiplex PCR, yet TCRdb's version contains in-frame clones alone and is incomplete. The sample has approximately 100,000 clones, around 86% seen once. The sequencing sample was made of PBMCs. The receptor source for this set is a woman aged 25-40 years in good health and CMV-seronegative.

Written as DNA, the CDR3 is TGTGCCTGGAGTGTATCCAGCGGGAGAAGGTCTGAGCAGTTCTTC. This translates into CAWSVSSGRRSEQFF. The chain recombines TRBV30 with TRBJ2-1, with TRBD2 identical over 8 bases. The CDR3 contains 15 residues. Germline lookup yields CDR1 GTSNPN and CDR2 SVGIG (reference sequence). Unmatched junction bases numbered 10, after V lost 0 bases and J lost 9 bases.

The chain recombines TRBV15 with TRBJ2-7; possible D gene TRBD2, 6 bases. The ends were cut back, 0 bases at V and 0 bases at J, with 9 bases in the middle. Germline V gives CDR1 LNHNV, CDR2 YYDKDF (reference sequence). The CDR3 is made up of 15 amino acids. DNA of the CDR3: TGTGCCACCAGCAGAGATAGGCGGGACTCCTACGAGCAGTACTTC. Its protein product is CATSRDRRDSYEQYF.

The rearrangement links TRBV13 to TRBJ2-7, with D possibly TRBD1 on 7 matching bases. The CDR3 spans 15 residues. Germline CDR1 PRHDT, CDR2 FYEKMQ (reference sequence). Trimming stripped 1 base from V and 3 bases from J, with 13 bases between. DNA of the CDR3: TGTGCCAGCAGCTTAGAGGGCCAGGGGGGCTACGAGCAGTACTTC. The encoded protein is CASSLEGQGGYEQYF.

The genes are TRBV28 and TRBJ2-7; 8 bases fit TRBD2. Trimming removed 2 bases from V and 6 bases from J; junction bases left unmatched: 9. This CDR3 has 15 amino acids. The germline V gene has CDR1 MDHEN and CDR2 SYDVKM. The CDR3 spells CASSLVPAGVPEQYF. Written as DNA, the CDR3 is TGTGCCAGCAGTTTAGTGCCAGCGGGAGTTCCCGAGCAGTACTTC.

V and J are TRBV5-1 and TRBJ2-1, with a tentative D call TRBD1 (7 bases). This CDR3 has 17 residues. Trimming removed 2 bases at V and 6 bases at J, with 21 bases between. Germline V lookup: CDR1 SGHRS, CDR2 YFSETQ. CDR3 residues: CASSLGLGYRGGNEQFF. CDR3 DNA sequence: TGCGCCAGCAGCTTAGGTTTGGGTTACAGGGGAGGCAATGAGCAGTTCTTC.

The V and J genes are TRBV6-6 and TRBJ1-3; D is unresolved. The CDR3 extends over 15 amino acids. The germline V and J ends were trimmed by 6 bases and 1 base, with 13 bases remaining between them. CDR1 is MNHNY and CDR2 is SVGAGI in the germline V gene (reference sequence). CDR3 in DNA: TGTGCCAGCAGGAGGACCTCGGGATCTGGAAACACCATATATTTT. Amino acids: CASRRTSGSGNTIYF.